These T cell receptor beta chains were read from a single sample in a study of shared clonotypes between healthy human individuals. Using immunoSEQ multiplex PCR, the repertoire was profiled, and TCRdb retains in-frame clones only, with some absent. The table records under 850,000 clones, more than 85% of them present only once. Sequencing input: naive CD8+ T cells sorted from blood. All receptors come from a man aged 25-40 years in good health. The CDR3 runs from the conserved cysteine through the conserved F or W. The order of the fields is V gene, J gene, clone size, D gene, CDR3 DNA, CDR3 protein. D genes are given only for firm matches. A clone size is listed for some rows: how often the clone was seen (once, few, many), or a class if it is expanded.

TRBV5-6	TRBJ2-7	once	-	TGTGCCAGCAGCTACCGGGACACGTCCTACGAGCAGTACTTC	CASSYRDTSYEQYF
TRBV28	TRBJ1-1	-	-	TGTGCCAGCAGTTCCGGGGGCACGAACACTGAAGCTTTCTTT	CASSSGGTNTEAFF
TRBV7-9	TRBJ2-7	-	TRBD1	TGTGCCAGCAGCTTCCCGGAGAACAGACAGGGGTCACCCTACGAGCAGTACTTC	CASSFPENRQGSPYEQYF
TRBV6-1	TRBJ2-4	-	-	TGTGCCAGCAGTGAACTTTGGCAGCGCATAGCCAAAAACATTCAGTACTTC	CASSELWQRIAKNIQYF
TRBV9	TRBJ2-1	-	TRBD1	TGTGCCAGCAGCCCTCGGGACAGTCCCATCAATGAGCAGTTCTTC	CASSPRDSPINEQFF
TRBV4-1	TRBJ1-5	-	-	TGCGCCAGCAGCCAAGATCTGACAGGTAGCTTAGATAGCAATCAGCCCCAGCATTTT	CASSQDLTGSLDSNQPQHF
TRBV7-8	TRBJ1-2	-	TRBD1	TGTGCCAGCAGCTCACAGAGGACAGGCTACATTAGTGGCTACACCTTC	CASSSQRTGYISGYTF
TRBV13	TRBJ2-5	-	TRBD2	TGTGCCAGCAGCTTAGGCCCCGGACTAGCGGGAGAGACCCAGTACTTC	CASSLGPGLAGETQYF
TRBV27	TRBJ2-7	-	-	TGTGCCAGCAGTTTAAGTTACCGGGACGGATACTACGAGCAGTACTTC	CASSLSYRDGYYEQYF
TRBV5-1	TRBJ2-2	-	-	TGCGCCAGCAGCTTGGCTGGGTTCGCCGGGGAGCTGTTTTTT	CASSLAGFAGELFF
TRBV28	TRBJ1-5	-	TRBD1	TGTGCCAGCAGTAGACAGGGGGCGGATCAGCCCCAGCATTTT	CASSRQGADQPQHF
TRBV7-9	TRBJ1-1	-	-	TGTGCCAGCAGCTGGGGCGAGGTGGAAGCTTTCTTT	CASSWGEVEAFF
TRBV27	TRBJ1-2	-	-	TGTGCCAGCAGTTCCCTCAGGCCGCAGGATGGCTACACCTTC	CASSSLRPQDGYTF
TRBV7-9	TRBJ2-1	few	TRBD2	TGTGCCAGCAGTCAGACTAGCGGGAACAATGAGCAGTTCTTC	CASSQTSGNNEQFF
TRBV6-5	TRBJ1-1	-	-	TGTACCAGCAGTTACGGGCTGAACACTGAAGCTTTCTTT	CTSSYGLNTEAFF
TRBV6-1	TRBJ1-1	-	-	TGTGCCAGCAGTGAAAACAGATACACTGAAGCTTTCTTT	CASSENRYTEAFF
TRBV28	TRBJ1-2	-	-	TGTGCCAGCAGCCACCGCCGGGGACAATCCTATGGCTACACCTTC	CASSHRRGQSYGYTF
TRBV28	TRBJ1-5	-	-	TGTGCCAGCAGCATCGTTAGTCCCAATCAGCCCCAGCATTTT	CASSIVSPNQPQHF
TRBV5-1	TRBJ2-3	-	-	TGCGCCAGCAGCTTGGTAATTGGCACAGATACGCAGTATTTT	CASSLVIGTDTQYF
TRBV5-6	TRBJ2-3	-	-	TGTGCCAGCAGCAATTTGGGGGGTACAGATACGCAGTATTTT	CASSNLGGTDTQYF
TRBV15	TRBJ2-7	once	-	TGTGCCACCGGTGACCGACAGGCCAATTACGAGCAGTACTTC	CATGDRQANYEQYF
TRBV27	TRBJ2-1	-	TRBD1	TGTGCCAGCAGCCCGGGACAGGGGCTCCACAATGAGCAGTTCTTC	CASSPGQGLHNEQFF
TRBV7-8	TRBJ2-1	-	-	TGTGCCAGCAGCTTAGCAGGGGGTTCGAGCTCCTACAATGAGCAGTTCTTC	CASSLAGGSSSYNEQFF
TRBV6-5	TRBJ2-7	-	-	TGTGCCAGCACGCCCGGAGCGTCCTACGAGCAGTACTTC	CASTPGASYEQYF
TRBV7-9	TRBJ2-7	-	-	TGTGCCAGCAGCCCCCCTGCGGCAGCCACCTACGAGCAGTACTTC	CASSPPAAATYEQYF
TRBV4-3	TRBJ2-3	-	-	TGCGCCAGCAGCCAAAGCAGGGCGGGAGATACGCAGTATTTT	CASSQSRAGDTQYF
TRBV7-8	TRBJ1-2	-	-	TGTGCCAGCAGCTTAGACGTCCGTGGCTACACCTTC	CASSLDVRGYTF
TRBV25-1	TRBJ1-3	-	TRBD1	TGTGCCAGCAGGGATAAAACAGGGGGCCCGGGAAACACCATATATTTT	CASRDKTGGPGNTIYF
TRBV21-1	TRBJ2-7	few	-	TGTGCCAGCAGCAAAGGCAGGAGCCTCTACGAGCAGTACTTC	CASSKGRSLYEQYF
TRBV9	TRBJ2-3	-	TRBD2	TGTGCCAGCAGCGTCGGGACTAGCGGGAGGTACACAGATACGCAGTATTTT	CASSVGTSGRYTDTQYF
TRBV5-1	TRBJ2-7	-	-	TGCGCCAGCAGCGGCGGACAAAACTCCTACGAGCAGTACTTC	CASSGGQNSYEQYF
TRBV7-8	TRBJ2-3	-	-	TGTGCCAGCAGCCCGGTGACTTCAGATACGCAGTATTTT	CASSPVTSDTQYF
TRBV27	TRBJ2-7	-	-	TGTGCCAGCAGTCCCGAGGGGAGCTCCTACGAGCAGTACTTC	CASSPEGSSYEQYF
TRBV27	TRBJ2-7	-	TRBD1	TGTGCCAGCAGTTCCGGGACAGGGGGCGACTACGAGCAGTACTTC	CASSSGTGGDYEQYF
TRBV18	TRBJ2-1	-	TRBD2	TGTGCCAGCTCACCAAACGGGTTCAGCGGGATCCCCGAGCAGTTCTTC	CASSPNGFSGIPEQFF
TRBV19	TRBJ2-5	-	TRBD2	TGTGCCAGTAGTATTAACCCACGAAGCGGGGGTGGGTCCCAAGAGACCCAGTACTTC	CASSINPRSGGGSQETQYF
TRBV14	TRBJ2-3	-	-	TGTGCCAGCAGCCATAAAGGGGGGCGGGCGCCAAACACAGATACGCAGTATTTT	CASSHKGGRAPNTDTQYF
TRBV27	TRBJ2-2	-	-	TGTGCCAGCAGTTTCATCGGGGGTGGCACCGGGGAGCTGTTTTTT	CASSFIGGGTGELFF
TRBV19	TRBJ1-5	-	-	TGTGCCAGTAGCAACCCCGAACTGTTGAGCAATCAGCCCCAGCATTTT	CASSNPELLSNQPQHF
TRBV4-1	TRBJ2-1	-	TRBD2	TGCGCCAGCAGCCCGTTATATAGCGGGAGCTCCTACAATGAGCAGTTCTTC	CASSPLYSGSSYNEQFF
TRBV27	TRBJ2-7	-	-	TGTGCCAGCCAACGCGGCAAAGTGCCGTACGAGCAGTACTTC	CASQRGKVPYEQYF
TRBV4-3	TRBJ1-1	-	-	TGCGCCAGCAGCCCCGGCCGGGCAGGGAACACTGAAGCTTTCTTT	CASSPGRAGNTEAFF
TRBV30	TRBJ2-2	-	-	TGTGCCTGGGATGACTTTGAGGGCGGGGAGCTGTTTTTT	CAWDDFEGGELFF
TRBV28	TRBJ2-7	-	-	TGTGCCAGCAGTTTGGCATGGAGAGGGGCTGGCTACGAGCAGTACTTC	CASSLAWRGAGYEQYF
TRBV11-2	TRBJ2-7	-	TRBD2	TGTGCCAGCAGCCTAGGGTCAGCGGGAGGAAACGAGCAGTACTTC	CASSLGSAGGNEQYF
TRBV5-6	TRBJ2-7	-	-	TGTGCCAGCAGTTCAGGGCTTCGCTCCTACGAGCAGTACTTC	CASSSGLRSYEQYF
TRBV18	TRBJ2-1	-	-	TGTGCCAGCTCACCTGCGCGGGCCACGACCCACAATGAGCAGTTCTTC	CASSPARATTHNEQFF
TRBV5-5	TRBJ1-2	-	TRBD1	TGTGCCAGCAGCTTAAGGGCAGGGGGCCTGCAGGGCTACACCTTC	CASSLRAGGLQGYTF
TRBV5-1	TRBJ2-1	-	TRBD2	TGCGCCAGCAGCTACCCAAGAGAACTAGCGAGAAACTACAATGAGCAGTTCTTC	CASSYPRELARNYNEQFF
TRBV27	TRBJ2-7	-	TRBD2	TGTGCCAGCTCGAGCGGGAGGGGCAACGAGCAGTACTTC	CASSSGRGNEQYF
TRBV4-1	TRBJ1-1	-	-	TGCGCCAGCAGCAAGCCGGACGGTGGGACTGAAGCTTTCTTT	CASSKPDGGTEAFF
TRBV10-2	TRBJ1-5	many	-	TGCGCCAGCAGTGAGTCCCCTGGGAATAGCAATCAGCCCCAGCATTTT	CASSESPGNSNQPQHF
TRBV28	TRBJ1-1	-	-	TGTGCCAGCAGTGTGAGGGGGACGGAAGCTTTCTTT	CASSVRGTEAFF
TRBV2	TRBJ2-7	-	-	TGTGCCAGCAGTGAAGCTTCCCCAAATCCGAATACCTACGAGCAGTACTTC	CASSEASPNPNTYEQYF
TRBV18	TRBJ1-5	-	-	TGTGCCAGCTCACCTTTTATGGGAGGGGAACAGCCCCAGCATTTT	CASSPFMGGEQPQHF
TRBV4-3	TRBJ1-5	-	TRBD1	TGCGCCAGCAGCCAAGGGACAGGTGGGAGCAATCAGCCCCAGCATTTT	CASSQGTGGSNQPQHF
TRBV30	TRBJ1-1	-	-	TGTGCCTGGAGAACCCTAGGGGGGAACACTGAAGCTTTCTTT	CAWRTLGGNTEAFF
TRBV27	TRBJ1-1	-	-	TGTGCCAGCAGTTTTTCAGTAAACACTGAAGCTTTCTTT	CASSFSVNTEAFF
TRBV2	TRBJ2-7	-	TRBD2	TGTGCCAGCGAGAGACTAGCGGGAGGCTACTACGAGCAGTACTTC	CASERLAGGYYEQYF